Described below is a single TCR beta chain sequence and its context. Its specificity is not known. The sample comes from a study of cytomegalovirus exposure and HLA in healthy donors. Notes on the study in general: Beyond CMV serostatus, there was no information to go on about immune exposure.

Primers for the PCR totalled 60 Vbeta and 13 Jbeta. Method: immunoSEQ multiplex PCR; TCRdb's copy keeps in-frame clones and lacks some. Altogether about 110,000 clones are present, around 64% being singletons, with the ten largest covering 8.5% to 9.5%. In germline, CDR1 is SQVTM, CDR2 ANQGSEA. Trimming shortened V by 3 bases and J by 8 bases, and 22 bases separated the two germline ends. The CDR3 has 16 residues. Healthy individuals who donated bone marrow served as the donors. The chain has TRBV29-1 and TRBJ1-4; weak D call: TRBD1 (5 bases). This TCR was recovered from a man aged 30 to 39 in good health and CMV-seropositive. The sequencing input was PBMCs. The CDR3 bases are TGCAGCGTTGAGGAGGGGTCACACTTTCGGGGAGAAAAACTGTTTTTT. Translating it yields CSVEEGSHFRGEKLFF. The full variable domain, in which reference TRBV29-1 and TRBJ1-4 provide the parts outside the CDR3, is SAVISQKPSRDICQRGTSLTIQCQVDSQVTMMFWYRQQPGQSLTLIATANQGSEATYESGFVIDKFPISRPNLTFSTLTVSNMSPEDSSIYLCSVEEGSHFRGEKLFFGSGTQLSVL.